Only a few counts were recorded for the clone carrying this TCR beta chain. For TCRbeta, the library was prepared with unique molecular identifiers. TCRdb reprocessed the PCR reads via MiXCR and lists one record per CDR3 protein. Of around 600,000 distinct CDR3 sequences in the sample, 23% were seen once. This sample stems from a study of T-cell reconstitution after alpha-beta-depleted transplantation in children. The germline V gene encodes CDR1 ENHRY and CDR2 SYGVKD. Trimming cost V 4 bases and J 8 bases, with 11 bases left between them. The CDR3 loop spans 12 amino acids. The clonotype was recovered from a boy less than two years old who had a stem cell transplant for acute myeloid leukemia, so the T cells may come from the graft donor. This material consisted of PBMCs, mostly from graft donor cells, taken 360 days after TCRalphabeta/CD19-depleted stem cell transplant. The genes are TRBV10-3 and TRBJ1-2; D not certain. As DNA, the CDR3 is TGTGCCATCAGTGGGCCCGTACGGGGCTACACCTTC. It codes for CAISGPVRGYTF.